This T cell receptor beta chain was observed in a study of beta chain features in type 1 diabetes. This clone was counted between two and nine times. Every bit of the isolated RNA underwent reverse transcription, so sequencing read expressed TCRB transcripts. Only in-frame clones appear in the TCRdb table, and some are missing; sequencing was by immunoSEQ multiplex PCR. This repertoire shows about 150,000 clones, roughly 10% found once; its top ten account for roughly 1.9%. The sequenced sample was central memory CD4+ T cells from blood. The receptor was isolated from a man aged 18 to 30 in good health.

Here the CDR3 reads CASSQEAGQGASRNQPQHF. DNA of the CDR3: TGCGCCAGCAGCCAAGAGGCGGGACAGGGGGCGAGTCGTAATCAGCCCCAGCATTTT. The chain uses TRBV4-3 and TRBJ1-5, with TRBD1 identical over 12 bases. With V trimmed by 0 bases and J by 4 bases, 10 bases remained unmatched. CDR1 LGHNA and CDR2 YSLEER come from the germline V gene. The CDR3 consists of 19 residues.